This TCR beta chain emerged from a study of cytomegalovirus exposure and HLA in healthy donors (dated by TCRdb to about 2017). Background on the whole study: A later analysis indicated that the 95 to 150 validation repertoires were generated on the platform also employed for the 666 repertoires of the first cohort. The study aimed to test whether signatures of past pathogen exposure could be identified by cataloging public T cell receptors. To predict cytomegalovirus infection status, the study combined high-throughput TCR immunosequencing, statistical association of individual TCRs with disease status, and machine learning. Besides the first cohort of about 730 subjects, a separate validation cohort made up of over 100 different subjects was used. What the study reported, not specific to this receptor: The authors suggested that the approach could potentially be extended to other disease states and immunological phenotypes. In both the original and validation cohorts, the classifier was reported to diagnose cytomegalovirus status with high specificity and sensitivity. Subsequent analysis determined that TCRs grouped into clusters in the first cohort also showed a tendency toward co-occurrence across the 120 validation repertoires, and approximately 94% of cluster scores exceeded 0. In vitro tests confirmed that a few of the cytomegalovirus-associated TCR beta chains recognize cytomegalovirus antigens. The study listed 164 TCR beta chains as associated with cytomegalovirus. Most TCR sequences were observed very rarely across donors, whereas some public TCRs were present in many individuals. A later analysis lacked HLA typing for the validation cohort, so it scored co-occurrence in that cohort across all 130 or so repertoires.

Comment on this clone: Its recognized antigen is unknown. Per-base quality was not reported, and no clone a single base away is much larger than it.

The donors were included in the validation cohort of 120 subjects, a group kept apart from the roughly 700-subject first cohort. From its cysteine to its phenylalanine, the CDR3 spans 15 amino acids. Solely the CDR3 DNA is kept, with 45 bases framed from the first base. Sequences MDHEN (CDR1) and SYDVKM (CDR2) are obtained from the germline V gene. V loses 4 bases at its end and J loses 4 bases; junction bases beyond the gene matches: 4. Libraries were prepared through the immunoSEQ multiplex PCR assay. Per the source publication's procedure: A statistical classification framework was built to diagnose cytomegalovirus status from the catalog of TCR beta chain sequences. Held by TCRdb, this immuneACCESS table contains in-frame sequences only and omits some clones. Under half of the omission traces to an unresolved V gene where checked; the cause of the rest is unknown. From that table come the V and J calls and clone size; the DNA was used to work out D and trimming. Across this sample there are some 87,000 clones, with about 96% seen only once. The leading ten clones occupy under 1.5% of the sample.

The chain is encoded by TRBV28 joined to TRBJ2-7, with 13 bases in between that match TRBD2. The origin of this receptor is a woman aged 18-29 years in good health and CMV-seronegative. Sequenced material: PBMCs. CDR3 reads: CASSSGTSGIYEQYF. The DNA sequence follows: TGTGCCAGCAGTTCCGGGACTAGCGGGATTTACGAGCAGTACTTC.